The 14 T cell receptor beta chains below all came from one sample that was sequenced in a study of cytomegalovirus exposure and HLA in healthy donors. 13 Jbeta primers and 60 Vbeta primers were used for the PCR. Sequencing used immunoSEQ multiplex PCR; TCRdb keeps in-frame clones, though not all of them. The sample includes about 200,000 clones, 75% to 80% of them seen just once. The sample comprised PBMCs. All receptors derive from a woman in her thirties in good health and CMV-seropositive.

The rearrangement uses TRBV5-1 and TRBJ2-5; TRBD2 matches 10 bases. CDR1 is SGHRS and CDR2 is YFSETQ in the germline V gene. V was clipped by 5 bases and J by 4 bases; unmatched bases: 11. This CDR3 contains 16 residues. The CDR3 nucleotides are TGCGCCAGCAGTCTACTAGCGGGGTCCAGAGGAGAGACCCAGTACTTC. Translation: CASSLLAGSRGETQYF. Complete variable domain (other parts from reference TRBV5-1 and TRBJ2-5): KAGVTQTPRYLIKTRGQQVTLSCSPISGHRSVSWYQQTPGQGLQFLFEYFSETQRNKGNFPGRFSGRQFSNSRSEMNVSTLELGDSALYLCASSLLAGSRGETQYFGPGTRLLVL.

The chain recombines TRBV29-1 with TRBJ1-1; TRBD1 matches at 7 bases. Germline V gives CDR1 SQVTM, CDR2 ANQGSEA. The CDR3 spans 14 residues. With V trimmed by 5 bases and J by 1 base, 7 bases remained unmatched. Here the CDR3 reads CSVLQGTANTEAFF. The CDR3 DNA sequence: TGCAGCGTTCTACAAGGGACAGCGAACACTGAAGCTTTCTTT.

The chain uses TRBV7-9 and TRBJ2-1; the D gene is possibly TRBD1 (6 bases). The CDR3 sequence is 16 residues long. CDR1 and CDR2 (germline): SEHNR, FQNEAQ (reference sequence). The ends were cut back, 4 bases at V and 2 bases at J, with 15 bases in the middle. The CDR3 region is CASSSPRAGAYNEQFF. The CDR3 DNA is TGTGCCAGCAGCTCGCCCCGGGCAGGGGCCTACAATGAGCAGTTCTTC.

This clone was detected only once. V gene TRBV6-1 combines with J gene TRBJ1-4; 9 bases fit TRBD1. Trimming took 3 bases from V and 8 from J; bases not matched to a gene: 4. This CDR3 contains 14 residues. CDR1 MNHNS and CDR2 SASEGT come from the germline V gene. The CDR3 spells CASSEDRGLEKLFF. The CDR3 region has the DNA TGTGCCAGCAGTGAGGACAGGGGTTTGGAAAAACTGTTTTTT.

The chain joins TRBV6-4 to TRBJ1-4; D is perhaps TRBD1 (6 bases). V dropped 2 bases and J dropped 2 bases, with 27 bases sitting between them. This CDR3 region has 21 residues. Germline V gene lookup returns CDR1 MRHNA and CDR2 SNTAGT. DNA of the CDR3: TGTGCCAGCAGTGACCAACCCCGGGGGCGGGGGGCGCCGGCTACTAATGAAAAACTGTTTTTT. This gives the protein CASSDQPRGRGAPATNEKLFF.

CDR3 region: CASSPGNVGATLHF. Here the CDR3 DNA reads TGTGCCAGCTCACCGGGTAATGTAGGGGCGACCCTCCACTTT. This chain uses TRBV18 with TRBJ1-6, with TRBD1 as a possible D gene (5 bases). Trimming stripped 3 bases from V and 14 bases from J, with 17 bases between. The CDR3 totals 14 residues. Germline values: CDR1 KGHSH, CDR2 LQKENI.

The V and J genes are TRBV7-3 and TRBJ2-7; TRBD2 matches 9 bases. J was trimmed by 6 bases and V by 5 bases; bases with no gene match: 2. Germline V CDR1 and CDR2: SGHTA, FQGTGA. The CDR3 has 12 residues. CDR3 in DNA: TGTGCCAGCAGCCAAGCGGGGGGCGAGCAGTACTTC. Translated: CASSQAGGEQYF. The entire variable domain, with the rest obtained from reference TRBV7-3 and TRBJ2-7, is as follows: GAGVSQTPSNKVTEKGKYVELRCDPISGHTALYWYRQSLGQGPEFLIYFQGTGAADDSGLPNDRFFAVRPEGSVSTLKIQRTERGDSAVYLCASSQAGGEQYFGPGTRLTVT.

The chain links TRBV7-2 to TRBJ1-5; 9 bases fit TRBD1. The germline gives CDR1 SGHTA, CDR2 FQGNSA. The length of the CDR3 is 16 residues. V lost 0 bases to trimming and J lost 2 bases; unmatched junction nucleotides: 2. The CDR3 sequence: CASSLADRGGNQPQHF. Written as DNA, the CDR3 is TGTGCCAGCAGCTTAGCCGACAGGGGGGGCAATCAGCCCCAGCATTTT.

The rearrangement joins TRBV28 to TRBJ2-5; the match to TRBD1 covers 9 bases. Germline V gene data show CDR1 as MDHEN and CDR2 as SYDVKM. CDR3 length: 16 residues. The V gene end was trimmed by 4 bases and the J gene end by 4 bases; junction bases not matched to a gene: 10. Here the CDR3 DNA reads TGTGCCAGCAGTTCACTAGGGACAGGGACAATAGAGACCCAGTACTTC. This sequence encodes CASSSLGTGTIETQYF.

The chain links TRBV7-9 to TRBJ2-5; TRBD1 is a possible D gene (7 bases). Germline V gene lookup returns CDR1 SEHNR and CDR2 FQNEAQ (reference sequence). The CDR3 spans 15 residues. Trimming took 1 base from V and 2 from J, leaving 11 bases between them. The CDR3 region has the DNA TGTGCCAGCAGCTTAGGACAGGGAGGTCAAGAGACCCAGTACTTC. Translation: CASSLGQGGQETQYF.

This chain uses TRBV5-6 with TRBJ1-3; a possible D gene is TRBD1 (5 bases). Trimming left V 3 bases short and J 0 bases short, with 13 bases between. CDR1 is SGHDT, CDR2 YYEEEE, per germline. The CDR3 runs 16 residues. The CDR3, as DNA: TGTGCCAGCAGCTCCTCGGGACTCATCTCTGGAAACACCATATATTTT. It is translated as CASSSSGLISGNTIYF.

This rearrangement joins TRBV4-3 to TRBJ1-4; D possibly corresponds to TRBD1 (6 bases). The CDR3 is made up of 16 amino acids. The V end was cut by 0 bases, the J end by 4 bases, with 12 bases between. Germline V gene lookup returns CDR1 LGHNA and CDR2 YSLEER. This CDR3 reads CASSQDLGQSNEKLFF. CDR3 nucleotide sequence: TGCGCCAGCAGCCAAGATCTAGGACAGAGTAATGAAAAACTGTTTTTT.

The chain employs TRBV25-1 and TRBJ2-1; 7 nucleotides line up with TRBD2. V was pared by 4 bases and J by 9 bases, with 3 bases of the junction left unmatched. Looked up from germline, CDR1 is MGHDK and CDR2 is SYGVNS. CDR3 length equals 12 residues. The CDR3 sequence is CASSVGGGEQFF. In nucleotides, the CDR3 is TGTGCCAGCAGTGTTGGGGGGGGTGAGCAGTTCTTC. The entire variable domain, with the rest obtained from reference TRBV25-1 and TRBJ2-1, is as follows: EADIYQTPRYLVIGTGKKITLECSQTMGHDKMYWYQQDPGMELHLIHYSYGVNSTEKGDLSSESTVSRIRTEHFPLTLESARPSHTSQYLCASSVGGGEQFFGPGTRLTVL.

This chain connects TRBV28 to TRBJ1-5; tentatively, D is TRBD1 (5 bases). V was trimmed by 3 bases and J by 11 bases, leaving 14 bases between them. Germline lookup yields CDR1 MDHEN and CDR2 SYDVKM. This CDR3 comprises 13 residues. The CDR3 DNA reads TGTGCCAGCAGTTTTTCACGGGGGTTGTCCCAGCATTTT. Translated, it gives CASSFSRGLSQHF. Full variable domain (missing parts from reference TRBV28 and TRBJ1-5): DVKVTQSSRYLVKRTGEKVFLECVQDMDHENMFWYRQDPGLGLRLIYFSYDVKMKEKGDIPEGYSVSREKKERFSLILESASTNQTSMYLCASSFSRGLSQHFGDGTRLSIL.